This entry features one TCR beta chain sequence. These data are taken from a study of blood T cell repertoires in COVID-19. Study at large: COVID-19 samples, acute and convalescent, were from the United States, Italy and Spain.

The V and J ends lost 3 bases and 3 bases respectively, with 6 bases between them. The length of the CDR3 is 12 residues. Source study methods: Reference gene primer amplification yielded estimated nucleated cell counts. Method: immunoSEQ multiplex PCR; TCRdb's copy keeps in-frame clones and lacks some. V and J calls and clone size are copied from that table; D and trimming were computed from the DNA. In the table there are around 160,000 clones, over 70% of which are singletons. This TCR came from a man older than 75 with acute or convalescent COVID-19. This rearrangement joins TRBV23-1 to TRBJ2-7, with a possible D match to TRBD2 (6 bases). TRBV23-1 is identified as an open reading frame with a role that is uncertain. Sequences were obtained from peripheral blood. The CDR3 sequence is CASSQGLYEQYF. The CDR3 bases are TGCGCCAGCAGTCAGGGACTCTACGAGCAGTACTTC.